This T cell receptor (beta chain) is from a study of cytomegalovirus exposure and HLA in healthy donors. Overall study context: The approximately 110 validation repertoires used a platform that matched the one used for the 666 first-cohort repertoires, as a later analysis reported.

Study outcomes and limitations: Overall, about 160 TCR beta chains were annotated as cytomegalovirus-associated.

Method: immunoSEQ multiplex PCR; TCRdb's copy keeps in-frame clones and lacks some. This sample has roughly 240,000 clones, with 87% found just once. Among the 120 subjects of the validation cohort, separate from the approximately 660-subject first cohort, were the donors. Remarks on this clone: No antigen is known for it.

The germline V gene has CDR1 SGHDT and CDR2 YYEEEE. The germline V and J ends were trimmed by 4 bases and 3 bases, with 16 bases remaining between them. The CDR3 runs to 16 residues. The receptor was isolated from a young man in good health and CMV-seronegative. This rearrangement joins TRBV5-6 to TRBJ1-4, with a possible D match to TRBD1 (6 bases). The sequenced sample consisted of PBMCs. CDR3 nucleotides: TGTGCCAGCAGCGAAAAAGACAGGCCACCTAATGAAAAACTGTTTTTT. Amino acid sequence: CASSEKDRPPNEKLFF.